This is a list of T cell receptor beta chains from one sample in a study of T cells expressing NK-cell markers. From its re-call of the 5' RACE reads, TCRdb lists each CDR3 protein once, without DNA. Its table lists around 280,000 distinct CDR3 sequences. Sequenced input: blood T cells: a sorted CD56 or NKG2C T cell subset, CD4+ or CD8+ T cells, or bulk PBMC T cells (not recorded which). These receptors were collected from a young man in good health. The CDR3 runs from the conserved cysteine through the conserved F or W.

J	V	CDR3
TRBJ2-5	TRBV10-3	CATHGARGETQYF
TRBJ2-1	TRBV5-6	CASSHLLREISYNEQFF
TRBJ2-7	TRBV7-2	CASSSRGYEQYF
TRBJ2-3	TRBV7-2	CASSSAGYRDTQYF
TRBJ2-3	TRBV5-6	CASSLGVGRVYTQYF
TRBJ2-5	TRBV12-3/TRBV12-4	CASSTGPSEYF
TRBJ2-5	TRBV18	CASSPPRTGHQETQYF
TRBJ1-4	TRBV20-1	CSARVGGANEKLFF
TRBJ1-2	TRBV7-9	CASSAGPTGGDYGYTF
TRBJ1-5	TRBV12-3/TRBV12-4	CASSTRAGASNQPQHF
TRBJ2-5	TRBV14	CASSVLTSGGRETQYF
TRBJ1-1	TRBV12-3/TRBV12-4	CASRDMNTEAFF
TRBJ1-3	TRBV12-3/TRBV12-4	CASSVDRGGGNTIYF
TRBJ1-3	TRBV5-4	CASSSPAGTRLSENTIYF
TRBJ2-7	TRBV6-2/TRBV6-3	CASRESGYEQYF
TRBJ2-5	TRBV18	CASSPKSNLQETQYF
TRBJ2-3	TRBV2	CASRNRENSDTQYF
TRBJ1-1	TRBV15	CATSMPLGREGGTEAFF
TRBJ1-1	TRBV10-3	CATKGTGGVPAFF
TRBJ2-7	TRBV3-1	CASSQNAQLAGVRSSYEQYF
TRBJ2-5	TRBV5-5	CASSLDTGRETQYF
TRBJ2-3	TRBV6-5	CATHQYTDTQYF